The clone carrying this T cell receptor (beta chain) was observed a handful of times. These data come from a study of T cells after yellow fever vaccination. The CDR3 has 13 residues. Trimming removed 4 bases from V and 13 bases from J, with 15 bases in between. Per the germline V gene, CDR1 is SGHRS and CDR2 is YFSETQ. TCRdb reprocessed the 5' RACE reads with MiXCR, giving one entry per CDR3 protein. The sample holds a few hundred thousand distinct CDR3 sequences, less than 20% seen once. The rearrangement uses TRBV5-1 and TRBJ1-6, with D maybe TRBD1 (5 bases). The specimen was PBMCs, collected around 5 days after the first yellow fever vaccination. This clonotype was sampled from a man younger than 35 who received the YFV17D yellow fever vaccine. The CDR3 spells CASSAGPGTPLHF. For the CDR3, the DNA is TGCGCCAGCAGCGCCGGGCCGGGGACGCCCCTCCACTTT.